This TCR beta chain is from a study of T cell changes during pregnancy in multiple sclerosis. Profiling relied on immunoSEQ multiplex PCR, and the TCRdb table lists in-frame clones only, not all of them. The data contain about 70,000 clones, approximately 90% of them seen just once; the ten biggest clones take up over 2%. Germline lookup yields CDR1 SGHNT and CDR2 YYREEE (reference sequence). This CDR3 comprises 15 residues. Trimming took 0 bases from V and 8 from J, leaving 12 bases between them. This clone appeared once. The chain couples TRBV5-4 to TRBJ1-6; weak D call: TRBD1 (5 bases). The receptor comes from a female donor in good health, enrolled as a control in a pregnancy study. The input for sequencing was peripheral blood, taken in the second trimester of pregnancy. The DNA of the CDR3 is TGTGCCAGCAGCTTGGGCCCCCGGGGGGATTCACCCCTCCACTTT. Protein sequence: CASSLGPRGDSPLHF.